This T cell receptor beta chain was identified in a study of blood T cell repertoires in COVID-19. Study background: Specimens from acute and convalescent COVID-19 originated in the United States, Italy and Spain. The cDNA or gDNA used as material had been derived from T cells, B-cell-depleted T cells, or PBMCs.

The data were produced by immunoSEQ multiplex PCR, yet TCRdb's version contains in-frame clones alone and is incomplete. The sample lists 200,000 to 250,000 clones, about 87% occurring once. CDR1 is MDHEN and CDR2 is SYDVKM in the germline V gene. V lost 3 bases, J lost 4 bases, and 7 bases stayed unmatched. CDR3 size: 16 residues. The sequence was collected from a man aged 30 to 45 with COVID-19, enrolled during active disease. The chain uses TRBV28 and TRBJ2-7, with 12 bases matching TRBD2. The sample comprised peripheral blood. CDR3 sequence: CASSFRLAGALYEQYF. CDR3 in DNA: TGTGCCAGCAGTTTCCGACTAGCGGGAGCCCTTTACGAGCAGTACTTC.